This passage covers 10 T cell receptor beta chains from one sample sequenced in a study of human T cells and chemical hapten exposure. As for time point: pre-sensitization, week 0. Treatment here: therapeutic diphenylcyclopropenone sensitization with weekly scalp DPC. Via MiXCR, TCRdb re-called the RACE reads, giving one row per CDR3 protein. The sample has roughly 90,000 distinct CDR3 sequences; approximately 9.9% are singletons. Sample: whole blood, taken in connection with sensitization to the hapten diphenylcyclopropenone (DPC). These receptors came from a woman aged 40 to 50 with alopecia areata. Some clones in this sample may be carry-over from other donors' samples.

V and J are TRBV30 and TRBJ1-5, with a weak D call TRBD1 (5 bases). Germline-derived CDR1 and CDR2 are GTSNPN and SVGIG (reference sequence). Trimming pared 0 bases from V and 5 bases from J, leaving 8 bases between. The CDR3 is 13 amino acids. The CDR3 DNA is TGTGCCTGGAGTGTAGGCAGGGATCAGCCCCAGCATTTT. The encoded protein is CAWSVGRDQPQHF. Together with reference TRBV30 and TRBJ1-5, the CDR3 gives the full variable domain: SQTIHQWPATLVQPVGSPLSLECTVEGTSNPNLYWYRQAAGRGLQLLFYSVGIGQISSEVPQNLSASRPQDRQFILSSKKLLLSDSGFYLCAWSVGRDQPQHFGDGTRLSIL.

This clonotype was seen only a few times. The genes are TRBV6-2 or TRBV6-3 and TRBJ2-1, with no clear D. With 5 bases removed from V and 2 bases from J, the gap between germline ends came to 16 bases. The CDR3 runs 16 residues. The germline V gene encodes CDR1 MNHEY and CDR2 SVGEGT. CDR3 bases: TGTGCCAGCAGTCCAGTTAGTAACTCTGCCTACAATGAGCAGTTCTTC. Its protein is CASSPVSNSAYNEQFF.

This clonotype was recorded many times. V usage is TRBV6-5 and J usage is TRBJ1-1; possible D gene TRBD1, 6 bases. This CDR3 spans 15 amino acids. Trimming removed 5 bases at V and 1 base at J, with 14 bases between. CDR1 and CDR2 from the germline V gene are MNHEY and SVGAGI. The CDR3 reads CASSPSPDRNTEAFF. The CDR3, as DNA: TGTGCCAGCAGTCCTTCCCCGGACAGGAACACTGAAGCTTTCTTT.

CDR3 amino acids: CASYGYTRSSYEQYF. The CDR3 DNA sequence: TGTGCCAGCTATGGGTATACGAGGAGCTCCTACGAGCAGTACTTC. The rearrangement joins TRBV6-1 to TRBJ2-7, with D hard to call. V was trimmed by 8 bases and J by 0 bases, leaving 17 bases between them. Germline V gives CDR1 MNHNS, CDR2 SASEGT. The CDR3 totals 15 residues.

This clonotype was seen only a few times. The chain recombines TRBV7-9 with TRBJ1-1; TRBD1 agrees at 7 bases. Germline V gene data show CDR1 as SEHNR and CDR2 as FQNEAQ (reference sequence). This CDR3 has 13 residues. Trimming at V came to 4 bases and at J to 10 bases, leaving 9 bases not matched to a gene. CDR3 nucleotides: TGTGCCAGCAGCTCCGGAGACAGGGTAGGAGCTTTCTTT. Its translation: CASSSGDRVGAFF.

V is TRBV10-3 and J is TRBJ1-3; 8 bases align to TRBD1. This CDR3 is built from 16 residues. V was clipped by 0 bases and J by 2 bases; unmatched bases: 3. Germline V gives CDR1 ENHRY, CDR2 SYGVKD. This chain's CDR3 is CAISESGQGTGNTIYF. The CDR3, as DNA: TGTGCCATCAGTGAGTCCGGACAGGGTACTGGAAACACCATATATTTT.

This clonotype has a handful of counts. The J gene is TRBJ2-2, the V gene TRBV10-3; D might be TRBD1 (5 bases). The CDR3 has 14 residues. V was cut by 4 bases and J by 6 bases, with 12 bases left in between. CDR1 and CDR2 from the germline V gene are ENHRY and SYGVKD. The CDR3, as DNA: TGTGCCATCAGTGGGACAAGGGGCCCCGGGGAGCTGTTTTTT. Translated, it gives CAISGTRGPGELFF.

The V gene is TRBV5-4, the J gene TRBJ2-1, with 9 positions matching TRBD2. The ends lost 0 bases at V and 6 bases at J; junction bases unmatched: 7. CDR3 length: 16 amino acids. CDR1 is SGHNT and CDR2 is YYREEE in the germline V gene (reference sequence). CDR3 DNA: TGTGCCAGCAGCTTGGCCGGACTAGCGACCCGCAATGAGCAGTTCTTC. Residues: CASSLAGLATRNEQFF. Full variable domain (outside the CDR3, taken from reference TRBV5-4 and TRBJ2-1): ETGVTQSPTHLIKTRGQQVTLRCSSQSGHNTVSWYQQALGQGPQFIFQYYREEENGRGNFPPRFSGLQFPNYSSELNVNALELDDSALYLCASSLAGLATRNEQFFGPGTRLTVL.

The V call is TRBV10-3, the J call TRBJ2-2, with D perhaps matching TRBD2 (5 bases). Trimming removed 2 bases from V and 1 base from J, with 14 bases in between. This CDR3 region has 17 residues. Per germline, CDR1 ENHRY and CDR2 SYGVKD. CDR3 residues: CAISELFRGLNTGELFF. In DNA form, the CDR3 reads TGTGCCATCAGTGAGCTGTTTAGAGGACTGAACACCGGGGAGCTGTTTTTT.

This clonotype was seen a few times. The chain recombines TRBV24-1 with TRBJ2-2; D gene uncertain. Germline V lookup: CDR1 KGHDR, CDR2 SFDVKD. This CDR3 is built from 14 residues. The V gene lost 5 bases and the J gene lost 3 bases, with 9 bases spanning the gap. DNA for the CDR3: TGTGCCACCAGTGGAACAGATTACACCGGGGAGCTGTTTTTT. Its protein product is CATSGTDYTGELFF.